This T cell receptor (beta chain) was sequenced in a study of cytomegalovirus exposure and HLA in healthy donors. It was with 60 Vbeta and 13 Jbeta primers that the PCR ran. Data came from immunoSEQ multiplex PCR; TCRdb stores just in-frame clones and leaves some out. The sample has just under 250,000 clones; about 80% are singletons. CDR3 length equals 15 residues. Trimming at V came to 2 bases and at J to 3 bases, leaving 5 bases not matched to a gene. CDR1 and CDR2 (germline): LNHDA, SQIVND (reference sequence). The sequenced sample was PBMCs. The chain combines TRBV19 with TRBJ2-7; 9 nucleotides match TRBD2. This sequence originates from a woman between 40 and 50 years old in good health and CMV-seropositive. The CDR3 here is CASSITAGGGYEQYF. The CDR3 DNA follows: TGTGCCAGTAGTATAACAGCGGGAGGAGGCTACGAGCAGTACTTC.